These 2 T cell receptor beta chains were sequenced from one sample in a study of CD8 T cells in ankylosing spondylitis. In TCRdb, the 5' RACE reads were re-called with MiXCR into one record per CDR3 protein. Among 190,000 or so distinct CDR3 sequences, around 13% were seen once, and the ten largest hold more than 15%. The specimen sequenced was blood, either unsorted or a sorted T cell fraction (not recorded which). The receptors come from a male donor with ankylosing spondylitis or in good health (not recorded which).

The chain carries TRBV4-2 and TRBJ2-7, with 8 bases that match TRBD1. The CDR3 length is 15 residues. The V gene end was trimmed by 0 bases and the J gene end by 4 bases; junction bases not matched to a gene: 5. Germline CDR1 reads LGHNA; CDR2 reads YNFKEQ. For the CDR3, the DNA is TGTGCCAGCAGCCAAGAGTCGACAGGGGCTTACGAGCAGTACTTC. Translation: CASSQESTGAYEQYF.

The CDR3 nucleotides are TGTGCTAGTGGTTTGGGGGGCACTGAAGCTTTCTTT. Amino acid sequence: CASGLGGTEAFF. The rearrangement uses TRBV12-5 and TRBJ1-1; no clear D. The germline gives CDR1 LGHNT, CDR2 FRNRAP. The CDR3 is 12 amino acids. V was cut by 1 base and J by 4 bases, with 4 bases left in between.